These 8 T cell receptor beta chains were sequenced from one sample in a study of blood T cell repertoires in COVID-19. TCRdb's copy holds only in-frame clones and misses some; the assay was immunoSEQ multiplex PCR. The sample yields about 210,000 clones, 75% to 85% seen once. Sequenced: peripheral blood. The source of these receptors is a woman in her 70s with COVID-19, enrolled during active disease.

This rearrangement joins TRBV6-2 or TRBV6-3 to TRBJ1-2; the match to TRBD1 covers 11 bases. Looked up from germline, CDR1 is MNHEY and CDR2 is SVGEGT. The CDR3 is 14 amino acids. J lost 12 bases, V lost 0 bases, and 6 bases had no gene match. The CDR3 coding sequence is TGTGCCAGCAGTTACTCGGGGACAGGGGGAATCCACACCTTC. This translates into CASSYSGTGGIHTF.

This chain joins TRBV25-1 and TRBJ1-1, with a possible D match to TRBD1 (5 bases). CDR1 and CDR2 from the germline V gene are MGHDK and SYGVNS. The CDR3 sequence is 12 residues long. Trimming removed 3 bases at V and 7 bases at J, with 9 bases between. In DNA, the CDR3 is TGTGCCAGCAGTGACGTGGGGCATGAAGCTTTCTTT. This codes for CASSDVGHEAFF.

V is TRBV19 and J is TRBJ1-2; 7 bases map to TRBD1. Trimming cost V 3 bases and J 5 bases; bases outside gene matches: 9. This CDR3 contains 15 residues. Germline V lookup: CDR1 LNHDA, CDR2 SQIVND (reference sequence). The CDR3 bases are TGTGCCAGTAGTATGGACCAGGGGGGCGCGTATGGCTACACCTTC. It translates to CASSMDQGGAYGYTF.

The genes are TRBV5-4 and TRBJ1-2; no definite D call. The CDR3 loop spans 14 amino acids. Trimming pared 0 bases from V and 1 base from J, leaving 7 bases between. Germline CDR1 is SGHNT and CDR2 is YYREEE (reference sequence). The CDR3 DNA sequence: TGTGCCAGCAGCTTGGTGGGCAGTAACTATGGCTACACCTTC. Its protein is CASSLVGSNYGYTF.

The chain has TRBV15 and TRBJ1-5; no firm D call. Trimming cost V 4 bases and J 7 bases, with 17 bases left between them. From germline, CDR1 is LNHNV and CDR2 YYDKDF (reference sequence). The length of the CDR3 is 15 residues. DNA for the CDR3: TGTGCCACCAGCATGACCCCGGACTTTGGCCAGCCCCAGCATTTT. Residues: CATSMTPDFGQPQHF.

The V gene is TRBV7-2, the J gene TRBJ1-1; a possible D gene is TRBD1 (6 bases). Germline V gives CDR1 SGHTA, CDR2 FQGNSA. Trimming took 11 bases from V and 5 from J, leaving 18 bases between them. The CDR3 extends over 13 amino acids. The CDR3 sequence: CAVGGATGTEAFF. CDR3 DNA: TGTGCCGTCGGGGGGGCCACGGGGACTGAAGCTTTCTTT. Variable domain in full (rest from reference TRBV7-2 and TRBJ1-1): GAGVSQSPSNKVTEKGKDVELRCDPISGHTALYWYRQSLGQGLEFLIYFQGNSAPDKSGLPSDRFSAERTGGSVSTLTIQRTQQEDSAVYLCAVGGATGTEAFFGQGTRLTVV.

This chain uses TRBV7-9 with TRBJ2-1; 8 bases fit TRBD2. Germline V gives CDR1 SEHNR, CDR2 FQNEAQ (reference sequence). CDR3 length equals 12 residues. The trim removed 10 bases at V and 8 bases at J, leaving 7 bases unmatched. In DNA, the CDR3 is TGTGCCATCGGGAGGGGAGGGGATGAGCAGTTCTTC. Translated, it gives CAIGRGGDEQFF.

This sequence joins TRBV2 and TRBJ2-1, with 14 nucleotides matching TRBD2. V was clipped by 6 bases and J by 8 bases; unmatched bases: 3. Germline CDR1 is SNHLY and CDR2 is FYNNEI. There are 14 residues in the CDR3. The CDR3 DNA is TGTGCCAGCAGCGTGGGACTAGCGGGAGATGAGCAGTTCTTC. Protein: CASSVGLAGDEQFF.